This T cell receptor (beta chain) was obtained from a study of CD8 T cells in Susac syndrome. cDNA came from about 0.51 to 1 ug RNA primed by random hexamers. An immunoSEQ multiplex PCR amplified TCR beta CDR3 over 54 Vbeta and 13 Jbeta. From the immunoSEQ multiplex PCR reads, TCRdb called clonotypes with MiXCR, one entry per CDR3 protein. The data hold some 260,000 distinct CDR3 sequences, with 85% to 95% observed a single time. Comments on this clonotype: Its target is not known.

The multiple sclerosis controls, all treatment-naive patients, had relapsing-remitting disease that was stable or active. TEMRA cells were FACS-enriched, with CD8+ and CD4+ T cells isolated negatively. Broader study findings: By the study's own acknowledgment, its TCR sequencing and HLA analysis included relatively few individuals.

The specimen was CD4+ T cells from PBMCs. The clonotype comes from a human donor with multiple sclerosis.

This CDR3 is CASSLAGRHNEQFF. CDR3 sequence (DNA): TGTGCCAGCTCCCTAGCGGGACGTCACAATGAGCAGTTCTTC. V usage is TRBV7-3 and J usage is TRBJ2-1; TRBD2 agrees at 9 bases. V dropped 8 bases and J dropped 5; count of bases not matched to a gene: 7. CDR1 and CDR2 (germline): SGHTA, FQGTGA. CDR3 length equals 14 residues.